The clone carrying this T cell receptor (beta chain) was counted between two and nine times. The ends lost 6 bases at V and 3 bases at J; junction bases unmatched: 9. Germline loops: CDR1 MDHEN, CDR2 SYDVKM. The CDR3 sequence is 15 residues long. Indicated time point: patch test 1, 2 weeks after DPC sensitization. Indicated treatment: therapeutic diphenylcyclopropenone sensitization with weekly scalp DPC. The data belong to a study of human T cells and chemical hapten exposure. One entry per CDR3 protein results from TCRdb running MiXCR on the RACE reads. This sample yields 85,000 to 100,000 distinct CDR3 sequences, of which roughly 12% are seen a single time; 2.1% belongs to the top ten.

This material consisted of whole blood, taken in connection with sensitization to the hapten diphenylcyclopropenone (DPC). The TCR comes from a woman in her thirties or forties with alopecia areata. Some clones in this sample may be carry-over from other donors' samples. The chain uses TRBV28 and TRBJ2-7; 9 nucleotides agree with TRBD1. CDR3 in amino acids: CASSRSGDRVYEQYF. The CDR3, as DNA: TGTGCCAGCAGCCGCTCCGGGGACAGGGTCTACGAGCAGTACTTC. Full variable domain (outside the CDR3, taken from reference TRBV28 and TRBJ2-7): DVKVTQSSRYLVKRTGEKVFLECVQDMDHENMFWYRQDPGLGLRLIYFSYDVKMKEKGDIPEGYSVSREKKERFSLILESASTNQTSMYLCASSRSGDRVYEQYFGPGTRLTVT.